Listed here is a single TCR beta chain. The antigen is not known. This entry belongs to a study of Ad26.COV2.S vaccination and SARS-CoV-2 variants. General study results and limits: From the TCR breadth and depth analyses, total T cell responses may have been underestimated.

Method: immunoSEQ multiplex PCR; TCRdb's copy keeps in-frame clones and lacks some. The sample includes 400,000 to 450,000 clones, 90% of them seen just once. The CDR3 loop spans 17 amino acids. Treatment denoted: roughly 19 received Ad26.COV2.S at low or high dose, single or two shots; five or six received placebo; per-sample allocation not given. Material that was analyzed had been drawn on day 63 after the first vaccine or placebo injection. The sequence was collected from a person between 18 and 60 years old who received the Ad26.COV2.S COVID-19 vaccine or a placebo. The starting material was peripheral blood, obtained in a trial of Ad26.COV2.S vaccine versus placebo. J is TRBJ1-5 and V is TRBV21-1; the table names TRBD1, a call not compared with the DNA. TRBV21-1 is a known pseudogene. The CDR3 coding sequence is TGTGCCAGCAGCAAGACTCACAGGGGGCTCGGCAATCAGCCCCAGCATTTT. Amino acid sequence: CASSKTHRGLGNQPQHF.